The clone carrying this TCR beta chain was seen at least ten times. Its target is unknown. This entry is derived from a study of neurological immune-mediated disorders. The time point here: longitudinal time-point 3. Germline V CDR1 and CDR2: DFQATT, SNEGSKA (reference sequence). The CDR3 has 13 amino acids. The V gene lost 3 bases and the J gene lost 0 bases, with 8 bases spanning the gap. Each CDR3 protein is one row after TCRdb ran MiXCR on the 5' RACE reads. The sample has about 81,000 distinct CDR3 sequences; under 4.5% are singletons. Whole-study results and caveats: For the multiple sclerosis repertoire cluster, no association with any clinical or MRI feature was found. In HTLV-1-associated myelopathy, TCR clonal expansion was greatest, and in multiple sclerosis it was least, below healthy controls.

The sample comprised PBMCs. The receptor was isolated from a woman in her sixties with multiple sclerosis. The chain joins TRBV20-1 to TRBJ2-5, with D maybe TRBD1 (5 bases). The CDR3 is CSASGRDQETQYF. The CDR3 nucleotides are TGCAGTGCTAGCGGCAGGGACCAAGAGACCCAGTACTTC.